The 26 T cell receptor beta chains below come from one sample, sequenced in a study of blood T cell repertoires in COVID-19. The data were produced by immunoSEQ multiplex PCR, yet TCRdb's version contains in-frame clones alone and is incomplete. Among 60,000 to 85,000 clones listed, 85% to 90% were seen once. Sequenced input: peripheral blood. The receptor set was obtained from an elderly woman with active or convalescent COVID-19.

This chain joins TRBV5-1 and TRBJ1-1, with unresolved D. V was trimmed by 2 bases and J by 0 bases, leaving 8 bases between them. Germline CDR1 is SGHRS and CDR2 is YFSETQ. CDR3 length: 14 amino acids. The CDR3 reads CASSLPTVNTEAFF. The CDR3 coding sequence is TGCGCCAGCAGCTTACCTACAGTGAACACTGAAGCTTTCTTT.

The rearrangement uses TRBV2 and TRBJ1-1; TRBD1 agrees at 7 bases. Germline V gene lookup returns CDR1 SNHLY and CDR2 FYNNEI. The CDR3 is 13 amino acids. V shed 4 bases, J shed 3 bases, and the junction held 2 bases outside the gene matches. CDR3 residues: CASSVGQHTEAFF. CDR3 coding DNA: TGTGCCAGCAGTGTGGGACAGCACACTGAAGCTTTCTTT.

The V gene is TRBV10-1, the J gene TRBJ2-2; the D is unclear. The germline V gene encodes CDR1 WNHNN and CDR2 SYGVQD (reference sequence). V lost 8 bases and J 2 bases, leaving 12 bases between the germline ends. The CDR3 has 14 residues. CDR3 coding DNA: TGCGCCAGCGCCGGGTCAACTAACACCGGGGAGCTGTTTTTT. Protein: CASAGSTNTGELFF.

This clone appeared a single time. V usage is TRBV12-3 or TRBV12-4 and J usage is TRBJ1-5; 7 bases fit TRBD1. The CDR3 has 13 amino acids. J gave up 5 bases and V 8 bases, and 6 bases lay outside the gene matches. The CDR3 protein is CASRRDRDQPQHF. CDR3 nucleotides: TGTGCCAGCCGCCGGGACAGAGATCAGCCCCAGCATTTT.

The chain joins TRBV5-8 to TRBJ2-3; tentatively, D is TRBD1 (6 bases). The CDR3 length is 18 residues. Germline V lookup: CDR1 SGHTS, CDR2 YDEGEE. Trimming took off 2 bases at V and 7 bases at J, with 26 bases between the two ends. In DNA, the CDR3 is TGTGCCAGCAGCTTAGGGCCGTTATTAACAGTTCAGGGGTATACGCAGTATTTT. Its translation: CASSLGPLLTVQGYTQYF.

The rearrangement links TRBV18 to TRBJ1-1, with 7 bases aligning to TRBD1. The germline gives CDR1 KGHSH, CDR2 LQKENI. The J segment lost 0 bases and the V segment lost 3 bases, leaving 1 base of the junction unmatched. This CDR3 region has 14 residues. CDR3 region: CASSPTGVNTEAFF. The CDR3 DNA is TGTGCCAGCTCACCTACAGGGGTGAACACTGAAGCTTTCTTT.

The chain uses TRBV12-3 or TRBV12-4 and TRBJ2-1; 7 bases map to TRBD2. V shed 6 bases and J 4 bases; nucleotides not matched to a gene: 3. CDR3 length equals 13 residues. Written as DNA, the CDR3 is TGTGCCAGCAGGGCGGGAGTGTACAATGAGCAGTTCTTC. This translates into CASRAGVYNEQFF.

V usage is TRBV6-5 and J usage is TRBJ1-6, with TRBD1 matching 8 bases. Trimming cost V 5 bases and J 5 bases; bases outside gene matches: 2. The CDR3 consists of 14 residues. Germline V gene sequence: CDR1 MNHEY, CDR2 SVGAGI. The CDR3, as DNA: TGTGCCAGCAGTAGGACAGGGAATAATTCACCCCTCCACTTT. This sequence encodes CASSRTGNNSPLHF.

The chain is built from TRBV7-8 and TRBJ2-5; D might be TRBD1 (6 bases). The CDR3 contains 14 residues. Germline-derived CDR1 and CDR2 are SGHVS and FQNEAQ. Trimming cost V 6 bases and J 2 bases, with 13 bases left between them. CDR3 region: CASSSRDTQETQYF. Written as DNA, the CDR3 is TGTGCCAGCAGTAGCCGGGACACACAAGAGACCCAGTACTTC.

This clone was recorded only once. The genes are TRBV5-6 and TRBJ1-2, with 9 nucleotides matching TRBD1. Germline V lookup: CDR1 SGHDT, CDR2 YYEEEE. Trimming at V came to 1 base and at J to 7 bases, leaving 11 bases not matched to a gene. This CDR3 contains 16 residues. Here the CDR3 reads CASSLWVQGAPPGYTF. In DNA, the CDR3 is TGTGCCAGCAGCTTGTGGGTACAGGGGGCGCCCCCTGGCTACACCTTC.

The chain is built from TRBV5-8 and TRBJ2-7, with 11 positions matching TRBD1. With 4 bases clipped from V and 4 bases from J, the junction kept 7 bases outside the gene matches. The CDR3 has 15 residues. Per germline, CDR1 SGHTS and CDR2 YDEGEE. The CDR3 DNA reads as TGTGCCAGCAGCCCTAAGGACAGGGGGCAATACGAGCAGTACTTC. The encoded protein is CASSPKDRGQYEQYF.

This chain uses TRBV5-5 with TRBJ2-1; TRBD1 might be the D (5 bases). CDR1 is SGHKS, CDR2 YYEKEE, per germline (reference sequence). V dropped 4 bases and J dropped 4 bases, with 9 bases sitting between them. This CDR3 is 13 amino acids long. CDR3 in amino acids: CASSIDSYNEQFF. CDR3 sequence (DNA): TGTGCCAGCAGCATAGACAGTTACAATGAGCAGTTCTTC.

The chain joins TRBV30 to TRBJ1-5; D call uncertain. The CDR3 runs to 14 residues. Germline V gives CDR1 GTSNPN, CDR2 SVGIG (reference sequence). The V gene lost 2 bases and the J gene lost 6 bases, with 14 bases spanning the gap. CDR3 nucleotide sequence: TGTGCCTGGAGTTCGACGGGAGGAAGTCAGCCCCAGCATTTT. Amino acid sequence: CAWSSTGGSQPQHF.

On this clone: One end of the junction fails to match germline, which may point to a read error. This chain joins TRBV20-1 and TRBJ2-3, with a weak D call TRBD2 (6 bases). This CDR3 has 13 residues. Germline V gene sequence: CDR1 DFQATT, CDR2 SNEGSKA (reference sequence). CDR3 amino acids: CSASAGYTDMQYF. The CDR3 coding sequence is TGCAGTGCTAGTGCGGGATACACAGATATGCAGTATTTT.

The CDR3 region has the DNA TGTGCCAGCAGCCCCGGCGGGGGCAGGGTCGGGAACACTGAAGCTTTCTTT. Encoded protein: CASSPGGGRVGNTEAFF. The chain links TRBV11-3 to TRBJ1-1; D possibly corresponds to TRBD1 (6 bases). Germline V CDR1 and CDR2: SGHNT, YENEEA. CDR3 size: 17 residues. V gave up 5 bases and J gave up 1 base, with 20 bases separating them. Variable domain in full (rest from reference TRBV11-3 and TRBJ1-1): EAGVVQSPRYKIIEKKQPVAFWCNPISGHNTLYWYLQNLGQGPELLIRYENEEAVDDSQLPKDRFSAERLKGVDSTLKIQPAELGDSAVYLCASSPGGGRVGNTEAFFGQGTRLTVV.

The chain couples TRBV7-7 to TRBJ2-7; D might be TRBD1 (5 bases). The CDR3 sequence is 13 residues long. From germline, CDR1 is SSHAT and CDR2 FNYEAQ (reference sequence). The germline V and J ends were trimmed by 5 bases and 2 bases, with 10 bases remaining between them. CDR3 in amino acids: CASSLRVPYEQYF. CDR3 nucleotides: TGTGCCAGCAGCCTCAGGGTACCCTACGAGCAGTACTTC.

The rearrangement uses TRBV11-2 and TRBJ2-3, with TRBD2 matching over 9 bases. J gave up 6 bases and V 5 bases, and 12 bases lay outside the gene matches. The CDR3 sequence is 16 residues long. Germline loops: CDR1 SGHAT, CDR2 FQNNGV. The CDR3 region is CASSTGLASRWDTQYF. For the CDR3, the DNA is TGTGCCAGCAGCACGGGACTAGCAAGTAGATGGGATACGCAGTATTTT.

The rearrangement links TRBV24-1 to TRBJ2-1; possible D gene TRBD2, 6 bases. Germline CDR1 is KGHDR and CDR2 is SFDVKD. The CDR3 covers 12 residues. Deletions cut 10 bases from V and 2 bases from J, with 8 bases between. The CDR3 sequence: CATGGTYNEQFF. Here the CDR3 DNA reads TGTGCCACGGGGGGTACCTACAATGAGCAGTTCTTC.

V usage is TRBV6-2 or TRBV6-3 and J usage is TRBJ2-3, with 11 bases aligning to TRBD2. With 1 base clipped from V and 4 bases from J, the junction kept 1 base outside the gene matches. The CDR3 is made up of 15 amino acids. Germline V lookup: CDR1 MNHEY, CDR2 SVGEGT. The CDR3 loop is CASSYWGLAADTQYF. CDR3 coding DNA: TGTGCCAGCAGTTACTGGGGACTAGCGGCAGATACGCAGTATTTT.

V and J are TRBV7-2 and TRBJ1-5, with 7 bases identical to TRBD1. The V and J ends lost 5 bases and 7 bases, in that order; junction bases with no gene match: 5. CDR1 is SGHTA, CDR2 FQGNSA, per germline. The CDR3 runs to 13 residues. CDR3 region: CASSIDREQPQHF. The CDR3, as DNA: TGTGCCAGCAGCATAGACAGGGAGCAGCCCCAGCATTTT.

The chain is built from TRBV10-1 and TRBJ2-3; a weak D match, TRBD1 (7 bases). The CDR3 contains 14 residues. Trimming pared 4 bases from V and 6 bases from J, leaving 14 bases between. Per germline, CDR1 WNHNN and CDR2 SYGVQD (reference sequence). This CDR3 reads CASSVSRGVDTQYF. In nucleotides, the CDR3 is TGCGCCAGCAGTGTATCCAGGGGGGTGGATACGCAGTATTTT.

The rearrangement joins TRBV29-1 to TRBJ1-6; D uncertain. The germline gives CDR1 SQVTM, CDR2 ANQGSEA. CDR3 length: 13 residues. Trimming shortened V by 7 bases and J by 7 bases, and 14 bases separated the two germline ends. The CDR3, as DNA: TGCAGCGGAGATCCGGGAACCAATTCACCCCTCCACTTT. Translation gives CSGDPGTNSPLHF.

The chain combines TRBV5-6 with TRBJ1-1, with D unresolved. Trimming took off 2 bases at V and 8 bases at J, with 13 bases between the two ends. The CDR3 spans 13 residues. CDR1 is SGHDT, CDR2 YYEEEE, per germline. The CDR3 region is CASSFEGVVEAFF. DNA for the CDR3: TGTGCCAGCAGCTTTGAGGGAGTCGTGGAAGCTTTCTTT. Full variable domain (outside the CDR3, taken from reference TRBV5-6 and TRBJ1-1): DAGVTQSPTHLIKTRGQQVTLRCSPKSGHDTVSWYQQALGQGPQFIFQYYEEEERQRGNFPDRFSGHQFPNYSSELNVNALLLGDSALYLCASSFEGVVEAFFGQGTRLTVV.

V is TRBV5-5 and J is TRBJ2-7; 9 nucleotides align to TRBD1. V shed 4 bases and J 0 bases; nucleotides not matched to a gene: 14. CDR3 length: 18 amino acids. CDR1 and CDR2 (germline): SGHKS, YYEKEE (reference sequence). The CDR3 nucleotides are TGTGCCAGCAGCCCTTCCGGGACAGGGTTTGTTAGCTCCTACGAGCAGTACTTC. This codes for CASSPSGTGFVSSYEQYF.

The gene calls are TRBV11-3 and TRBJ1-1, with TRBD1 matching 8 bases. V lost 2 bases, J lost 4 bases, and 9 bases stayed unmatched. The germline gives CDR1 SGHNT, CDR2 YENEEA. The CDR3 sequence is 16 residues long. The CDR3 nucleotides read TGTGCCAGCAGCTTAAATTTTGGAACAGGGGGCACTGAAGCTTTCTTT. This sequence encodes CASSLNFGTGGTEAFF.

This sequence joins TRBV2 and TRBJ2-5; 9 bases agree with TRBD1. The CDR3 consists of 14 residues. Trimming took 4 bases from V and 5 from J; bases not matched to a gene: 5. Germline assignment: CDR1 SNHLY and CDR2 FYNNEI. DNA for the CDR3: TGTGCCAGCAGTGGGGGGACAGGGAGGGAGACCCAGTACTTC. Protein: CASSGGTGRETQYF.